This T cell receptor (beta chain) was found in a study of post-analysis software for immune sequencing data. Notes on the study in general: Five TRBV segments, including TRBV5-6, TRBV5-1 and TRBV20-1, were more frequent in patients than controls.

The CDR3 spans 12 residues. In germline, CDR1 is SQVTM, CDR2 ANQGSEA. V lost 6 bases and J 2 bases, leaving 10 bases between the germline ends. Unique molecular identifiers had been added to the TCR beta cDNA libraries. One entry per CDR3 protein, called by TCRdb with MiXCR from the PCR reads. The sample includes some 190,000 distinct CDR3 sequences, roughly 30% of them seen just once. Concerning this clonotype itself: What it recognizes is unknown.

The sample was blood. The rearrangement joins TRBV29-1 to TRBJ1-2; weak D call: TRBD1 (5 bases). This TCR derives from a girl younger than 18 with multiple sclerosis. The CDR3 DNA reads TGCAGCGTGGGGTGGGGGAACTATGGCTACACCTTC. Protein: CSVGWGNYGYTF.